This TCR beta chain was captured by sequencing in a study of identical twins (dated by TCRdb to 2016 to 2017). In the study overall: TCR alpha and beta repertoires from monozygotic twins, unrelated adults of various ages and cord blood were deep-sequenced to test whether fetal clonotypes persist. To rule out contamination, replicate twin experiments were performed at different times with different library preparation protocols. What the work shows at the level of the full study, not this receptor alone: Abundant cord blood beta clonotypes carried fewer insertions; young adult naive repertoires showed a weaker similar trend, while memory repertoires showed none. Excess twin sharing in beta out-of-frame sequences was weaker because fewer shared sequences lowered the signal-to-noise ratio. Invariant T cells such as MAIT and iNKT could partly confound zero-insertion analyses, though diverse VJ usage argued against this for most clonotypes. Compared with coincidental sharing between unrelated individuals, out-of-frame TCR alpha sequences shared between twins had an excess of sequences with low generation probability. Because the same donors could not be followed over many years, the conclusions depended on cross-sectional statistical analysis. In monozygotic twins, out-of-frame TCR alpha sharing was systematically underestimated by recombination models, although the models agreed with sharing between unrelated individuals.

Receptors were amplified or captured by 5' RACE. The sequencing machine was an Illumina HiSeq 2000. A universal primer binding site was added through template switching, and the final cDNA carried a unique molecular identifier so that TCR cDNA molecules could be counted accurately. Specific primers in the conserved constant-segment region were used to synthesize first-strand cDNA for TCR alpha and beta chains. To control for contamination, every cDNA library carried two barcodes: a SMART-Mk sample barcode plus Illumina barcodes. TruSeq adapter sequences, together with Illumina sample barcodes, were added in two successive PCR steps. TCR alpha and beta cDNA libraries were sequenced on the Illumina HiSeq platform with custom primers. The study's processing was this. MiGEC processed the raw reads to extract unique molecular identifiers, while MiXCR was used to determine the CDR3 positions. Recombination models were inferred per individual with the repgenHMM and IGoR tools using an EM algorithm. The tcR package in R was used for shared clonotype analysis, with sharing normalized by the product of cloneset sizes. To study raw recombination free of thymic and clonal selection effects, out-of-frame nonproductive sequences were analyzed. TCRdb ran its own pipeline on the public reads, namely fastp trimming at Q25 and MiXCR clone calling, and kept in-frame beta chains. Entries are consolidated by CDR3 protein sequence, retaining the most common genes and DNA. The V and J calls here are based on TCRdb, not the publication. This sample comprises hundreds of thousands of distinct CDR3 sequences, over 15% of them detected only once. Of the sample, 10% to 15% is held by the ten largest clones.

All donors were healthy Caucasians. Three pairs of female monozygotic twins, all aged roughly 18 to 29 years, made up the twin cohort. Peripheral blood mononuclear cells were the source from which RNA for the TCR libraries was isolated. A word on this clonotype: Its antigen specificity is not known. It has no much larger one-base neighbor in the sample; base qualities were not kept.

Trimming takes 4 bases from V and 0 bases from J, and the germline ends sit 10 bases apart. CDR1 and CDR2 (SGHAT, FQNNGV) derive from the germline V gene. The CDR3 sequence holds 15 residues, the cysteine and phenylalanine included. Of all the DNA, just the CDR3 is kept, 45 bases in frame from base 1. This sample also belongs to another study, concerning T cells expressing NK-cell markers. According to the second study: In sorted CD3+CD56+NKG2C+, CD3+CD56+NKG2C- and CD3+CD56-NKG2C+ T-cell subsets from 7 to 9 donors, TCR beta-chain repertoires were profiled. Of the eight sequenced donors, seven were found to be HCMV-seropositive and one was found to be HCMV-seronegative. In several experiments an anti-gammadeltaTCR antibody was added to restrict sorting to alphabetaTCR-expressing T cells. For several donors, the dominant CD3+CD56+NKG2C+ clonotypes were among the top 10 CD8+ clonotypes and accounted for roughly 1.0-8% of CD8+ T cells. Those dominant clonotypes were again the most abundant among CD3+CD56-NKG2C+ cells in four donors, at roughly 25-65%. Whether the expanded NKG2C-expressing T cell clones were specific for HCMV antigens remained unclear. All eight donors whose samples were sequenced were randomly selected healthy volunteers, three of them men and five women. HCMV-specific IgG was detected in serum with a commercial ELISA kit to determine HCMV serostatus. For over 5 donors, bulk peripheral blood T-cell repertoires were additionally sequenced from unsorted PBMC. MIGEC was used to demultiplex reads and group reads by UMI, and MiTCR was used to assemble and quantify clonotypes. Only TCR cDNA sequences supported by at least two reads were kept to exclude erroneous sequences. The tcR package was used for downstream repertoire analysis, with clonotypes matched between fractions based on CDR3 nucleotide sequence plus V segment. Antigen specificity was annotated against VDJdb with VDJmatch, allowing one amino acid substitution in CDR3.

The sequenced sample consisted of PBMCs. This chain is built from TRBV11-2 and TRBJ2-1; the D gene cannot be named for sure. The TCR sequence derives from a woman between 18 and 30 years old in good health. The CDR3 corresponds to CASSSAKGSYNEQFF. The nucleotides read TGTGCCAGCAGCTCCGCCAAGGGCTCCTACAATGAGCAGTTCTTC.